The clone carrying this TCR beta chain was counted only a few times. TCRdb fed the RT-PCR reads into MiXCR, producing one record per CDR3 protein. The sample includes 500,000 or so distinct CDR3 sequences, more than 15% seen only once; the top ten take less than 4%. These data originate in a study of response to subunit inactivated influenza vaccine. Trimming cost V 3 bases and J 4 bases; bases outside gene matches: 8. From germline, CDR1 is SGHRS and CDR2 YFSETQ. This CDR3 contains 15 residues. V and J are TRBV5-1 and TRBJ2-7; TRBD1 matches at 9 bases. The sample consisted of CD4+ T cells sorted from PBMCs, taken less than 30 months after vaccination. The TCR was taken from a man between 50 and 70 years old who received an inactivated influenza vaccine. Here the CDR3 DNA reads TGCGCCAGCAGCTCAGACACAGGGGGCGGGTACGAGCAGTACTTC. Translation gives CASSSDTGGGYEQYF.